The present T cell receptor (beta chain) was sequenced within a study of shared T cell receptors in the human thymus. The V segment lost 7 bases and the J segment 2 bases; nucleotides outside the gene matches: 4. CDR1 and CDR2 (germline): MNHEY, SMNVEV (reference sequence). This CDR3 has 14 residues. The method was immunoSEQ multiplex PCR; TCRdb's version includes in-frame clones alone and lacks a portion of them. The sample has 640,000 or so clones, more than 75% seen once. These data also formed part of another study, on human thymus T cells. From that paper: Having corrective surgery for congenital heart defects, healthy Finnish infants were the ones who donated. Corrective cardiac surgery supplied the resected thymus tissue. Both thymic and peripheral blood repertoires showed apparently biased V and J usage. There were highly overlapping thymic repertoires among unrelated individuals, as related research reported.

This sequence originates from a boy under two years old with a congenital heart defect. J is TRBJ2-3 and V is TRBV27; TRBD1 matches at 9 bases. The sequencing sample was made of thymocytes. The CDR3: CASNQQGATDTQYF. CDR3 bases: TGTGCCAGCAACCAACAGGGGGCCACAGATACGCAGTATTTT.